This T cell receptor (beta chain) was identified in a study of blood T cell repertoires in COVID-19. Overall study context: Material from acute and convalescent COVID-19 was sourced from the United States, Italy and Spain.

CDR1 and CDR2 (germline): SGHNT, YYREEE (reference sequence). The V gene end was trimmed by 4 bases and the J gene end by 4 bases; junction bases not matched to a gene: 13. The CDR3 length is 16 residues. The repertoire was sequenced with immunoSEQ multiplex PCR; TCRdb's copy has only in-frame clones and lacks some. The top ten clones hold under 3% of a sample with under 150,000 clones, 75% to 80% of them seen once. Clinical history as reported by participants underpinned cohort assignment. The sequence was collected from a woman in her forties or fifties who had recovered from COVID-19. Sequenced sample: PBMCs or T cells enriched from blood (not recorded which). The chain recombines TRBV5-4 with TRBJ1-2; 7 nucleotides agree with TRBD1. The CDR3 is CASSVGGGGSIYGYTF. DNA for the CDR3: TGTGCCAGCAGCGTCGGCGGAGGGGGCTCAATCTATGGCTACACCTTC.